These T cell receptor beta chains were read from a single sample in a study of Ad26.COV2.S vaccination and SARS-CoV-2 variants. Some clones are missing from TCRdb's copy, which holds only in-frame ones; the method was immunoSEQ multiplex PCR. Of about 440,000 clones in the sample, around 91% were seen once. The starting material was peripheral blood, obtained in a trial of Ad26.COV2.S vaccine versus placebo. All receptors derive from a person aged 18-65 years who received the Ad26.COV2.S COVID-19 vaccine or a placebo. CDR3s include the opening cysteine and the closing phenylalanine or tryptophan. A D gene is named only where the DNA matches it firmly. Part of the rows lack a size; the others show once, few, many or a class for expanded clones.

CDR3aa: CASRPGNQPQHF
CDR3nt: TGTGCCAGCAGACCGGGTAATCAGCCCCAGCATTTT
d_gene: NA
abundance: NA
j_gene: TRBJ1-5
v_gene: TRBV28

CDR3aa: CASSQWTGELFF
CDR3nt: TGTGCCAGCAGCCAATGGACCGGGGAGCTGTTTTTT
d_gene: NA
abundance: NA
j_gene: TRBJ2-2
v_gene: TRBV3-1/TRBV3-2

CDR3aa: CASSLGFPLGSSYNSPLHF
CDR3nt: TGTGCCAGCAGCTTAGGGTTTCCTCTCGGTAGCTCCTATAATTCACCCCTCCACTTT
d_gene: NA
abundance: NA
j_gene: TRBJ1-6
v_gene: TRBV7-2

CDR3aa: CASSQWQGAYEQYF
CDR3nt: TGTGCCAGCAGCCAATGGCAGGGGGCCTACGAGCAGTACTTC
d_gene: TRBD1
abundance: NA
j_gene: TRBJ2-7
v_gene: TRBV3-1/TRBV3-2

CDR3aa: CARAGPGAYEQYF
CDR3nt: TGTGCCAGGGCCGGACCCGGGGCCTACGAGCAGTACTTC
d_gene: NA
abundance: NA
j_gene: TRBJ2-7
v_gene: TRBV21-1

CDR3aa: CASSLERRSDEQFF
CDR3nt: TGTGCCAGCAGCTTAGAGAGAAGGAGCGATGAGCAGTTCTTC
d_gene: NA
abundance: NA
j_gene: TRBJ2-1
v_gene: TRBV7-3

CDR3aa: CASSSTRGLAGLDEQFF
CDR3nt: TGTGCCAGCAGCTCTACAAGGGGACTAGCGGGACTCGATGAGCAGTTCTTC
d_gene: TRBD2
abundance: NA
j_gene: TRBJ2-1
v_gene: TRBV5-4

CDR3aa: CAWNGGGEKLFF
CDR3nt: TGTGCCTGGAACGGGGGGGGAGAAAAACTGTTTTTT
d_gene: NA
abundance: few
j_gene: TRBJ1-4
v_gene: TRBV30

CDR3aa: CASSRSWESGNTIYF
CDR3nt: TGTGCCAGCAGCCGTAGTTGGGAGTCAGGAAACACCATATATTTT
d_gene: NA
abundance: NA
j_gene: TRBJ1-3
v_gene: TRBV5-8

CDR3aa: CSATTGSGANVLTF
CDR3nt: TGCAGCGCTACGACCGGCTCTGGGGCCAACGTCCTGACTTTC
d_gene: NA
abundance: NA
j_gene: TRBJ2-6
v_gene: TRBV29-1

CDR3aa: CASSQEYLGLASEQFF
CDR3nt: TGCGCCAGCAGCCAAGAATACTTAGGGCTAGCCAGTGAGCAGTTCTTC
d_gene: NA
abundance: once
j_gene: TRBJ2-1
v_gene: TRBV4-3

CDR3aa: CASSEDGSSYEQYF
CDR3nt: TGTGCCAGCAGTGAGGACGGGAGCTCCTACGAGCAGTACTTC
d_gene: NA
abundance: NA
j_gene: TRBJ2-7
v_gene: TRBV2

CDR3aa: CASSLAKGTGVYEQYF
CDR3nt: TGCGCCAGCAGCTTGGCCAAGGGGACAGGGGTTTACGAGCAGTACTTC
d_gene: TRBD1
abundance: NA
j_gene: TRBJ2-7
v_gene: TRBV5-1

CDR3aa: CATSPRSRGASNTEAFF
CDR3nt: TGTGCCACCAGCCCCAGAAGTCGGGGGGCATCGAACACTGAAGCTTTCTTT
d_gene: NA
abundance: NA
j_gene: TRBJ1-1
v_gene: TRBV15

CDR3aa: CASSIGTGASPLHF
CDR3nt: TGTGCCAGCAGTATAGGGACAGGGGCTTCACCCCTCCACTTT
d_gene: TRBD1
abundance: NA
j_gene: TRBJ1-6
v_gene: TRBV5-4

CDR3aa: CASSSTPSARGYTF
CDR3nt: TGTGCCAGCAGTTCCACCCCGTCCGCGCGGGGCTACACCTTC
d_gene: NA
abundance: NA
j_gene: TRBJ1-2
v_gene: TRBV27

CDR3aa: CSVDRGGVNEQFF
CDR3nt: TGCAGCGTCGACAGGGGAGGGGTCAATGAGCAGTTCTTC
d_gene: NA
abundance: NA
j_gene: TRBJ2-1
v_gene: TRBV29-1